The T cell receptor beta chain under discussion was sequenced for a study of blood T cell repertoires in COVID-19. Germline V gene sequence: CDR1 MNHEY, CDR2 SMNVEV (reference sequence). The CDR3 length is 12 residues. V gave up 6 bases and J gave up 12 bases, with 15 bases separating them. This clone was seen a handful of times. Some clones are missing from TCRdb's copy, which holds only in-frame ones; the method was immunoSEQ multiplex PCR. The repertoire consists of around 250,000 clones, with around 86% occurring once and the leading ten covering less than 3%. The sequence derives from a woman aged 30 to 39 with active or convalescent COVID-19. The chain couples TRBV27 to TRBJ2-1; the D gene is possibly TRBD2 (7 bases). The material sequenced was peripheral blood. CDR3 nucleotide sequence: TGTGCCAGCAGCCCCATGGGGGGGGCGCAGTTCTTC. Protein product: CASSPMGGAQFF.